A few counts support the clone carrying this T cell receptor beta chain. The data derive from a study of blood T cell repertoires in COVID-19. In the study overall: From T cells, B-cell-depleted T cells, or PBMCs came the material, which was cDNA or gDNA.

Authors' methods: Estimated nucleated cell counts came from reference gene primer amplification. Using immunoSEQ multiplex PCR, the repertoire was profiled, and TCRdb retains in-frame clones only, with some absent. That table supplies the V and J calls and clone size; D and trimming were determined from the DNA. This table has 9,500 to 15,000 clones, around 70% appearing once. It was during active infection that Seattle patients were enrolled and then longitudinally followed. V shed 7 bases and J shed 0 bases, with 13 bases lying between them. CDR3 length: 15 amino acids. The germline V gene encodes CDR1 SGHNT and CDR2 YENEEA.

This clonotype was sampled from a man between 60 and 70 years old with COVID-19, enrolled during active disease. V gene TRBV11-3 combines with J gene TRBJ2-1; perhaps TRBD2 as D (5 bases). Specimen: peripheral blood. The CDR3 loop reads CASTQTGSSYNEQFF. CDR3 DNA: TGTGCCAGCACCCAAACGGGAAGCTCCTACAATGAGCAGTTCTTC.